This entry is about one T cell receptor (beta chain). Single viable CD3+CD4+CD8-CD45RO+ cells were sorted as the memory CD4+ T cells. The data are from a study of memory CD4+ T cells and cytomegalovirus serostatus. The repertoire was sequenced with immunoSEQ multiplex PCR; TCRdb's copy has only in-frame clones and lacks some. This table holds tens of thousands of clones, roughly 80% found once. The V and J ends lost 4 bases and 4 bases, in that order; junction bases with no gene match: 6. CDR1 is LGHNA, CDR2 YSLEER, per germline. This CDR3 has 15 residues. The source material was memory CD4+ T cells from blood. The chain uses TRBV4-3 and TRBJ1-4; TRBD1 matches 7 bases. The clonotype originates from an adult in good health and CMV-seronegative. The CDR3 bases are TGCGCCAGCAGCCCCGGACAGGAACGTAATGAAAAACTGTTTTTT. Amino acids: CASSPGQERNEKLFF.